The 8 T cell receptor beta chains below come from one sample, sequenced in a study of T cells in Graves' hyperthyroidism and ophthalmopathy. Amplification targeted TCR beta CDR3 regions from RNA transcripts. The HTBI primer set was used in a first-round RT-PCR of the TCR CDR3. TCRdb recomputed calls from the multiplex PCR reads with MiXCR, one row per CDR3 protein. The sample records about 740,000 distinct CDR3 sequences, 14% being singletons. The sample comprised blood. The receptors come from a woman between 18 and 30 years old with Graves' hyperthyroidism.

With respect to this clonotype: Given a much more abundant clone one base away, this may be a read error. This likely comes from a read error, as the CDR3 has no conserved phenylalanine or tryptophan at its end. V and J are TRBV5-1 and TRBJ2-7; 7 bases match TRBD1. The trim removed 2 bases at V and 0 bases at J, leaving 8 bases unmatched. Germline-derived CDR1 and CDR2 are SGHRS and YFSETQ. The CDR3 loop spans 16 amino acids. CDR3 protein: CASSLLPGQSSYEQYL. In DNA, the CDR3 is TGCGCCAGCAGCTTATTACCGGGACAGAGCTCCTACGAGCAGTACTTA.

There are many counts of this clonotype. The chain combines TRBV28 with TRBJ1-4; TRBD1 might be the D (5 bases). This CDR3 region has 14 residues. Germline assignment: CDR1 MDHEN and CDR2 SYDVKM. V was shortened by 4 bases and J by 8 bases, with 14 bases between the two germline ends. The CDR3 spells CASSSGGVREKLFF. The CDR3 nucleotides are TGTGCCAGCAGTTCGGGGGGAGTACGCGAAAAACTGTTTTTT.

This clonotype has only a few counts. The chain joins TRBV24-1 to TRBJ2-1, with a tentative D call TRBD1 (7 bases). The CDR3 is 15 amino acids. In germline, CDR1 is KGHDR, CDR2 SFDVKD. V gave up 5 bases and J gave up 4 bases, with 14 bases separating them. The CDR3 region is CATSGEDRPYNEQFF. CDR3 coding DNA: TGTGCCACCAGTGGGGAGGACAGGCCTTACAATGAGCAGTTCTTC.

This clonotype was seen a handful of times. The chain combines TRBV19 with TRBJ1-2; D is uncertain. In germline, CDR1 is LNHDA, CDR2 SQIVND (reference sequence). Trimming stripped 2 bases from V and 4 bases from J, with 8 bases between. There are 13 residues in the CDR3. CDR3 coding DNA: TGTGCCAGTAGTATAACCGGCTTCTATGGCTACACCTTC. Amino acids: CASSITGFYGYTF.

This clonotype was seen repeatedly, ten times or more. The chain carries TRBV7-9 and TRBJ2-7; possible D gene TRBD1, 6 bases. The CDR3 has 15 residues. Germline values: CDR1 SEHNR, CDR2 FQNEAQ (reference sequence). V lost 1 base and J 7 bases, leaving 17 bases between the germline ends. The CDR3 sequence: CASSLDYQGRGEQYF. In DNA, the CDR3 is TGTGCCAGCAGCTTAGATTATCAGGGGCGAGGGGAGCAGTACTTC.

This clonotype was counted many times. The chain has TRBV11-3 and TRBJ2-1; possible D gene TRBD2, 6 bases. V was trimmed by 4 bases and J by 0 bases, leaving 16 bases between them. Germline lookup yields CDR1 SGHNT and CDR2 YENEEA. CDR3 size: 17 residues. The CDR3 spells CASSSPFERVSYNEQFF. CDR3 sequence (DNA): TGTGCCAGCAGCTCGCCCTTTGAGCGGGTCTCCTACAATGAGCAGTTCTTC. The complete variable domain, with remaining parts taken from reference TRBV11-3 and TRBJ2-1, reads EAGVVQSPRYKIIEKKQPVAFWCNPISGHNTLYWYLQNLGQGPELLIRYENEEAVDDSQLPKDRFSAERLKGVDSTLKIQPAELGDSAVYLCASSSPFERVSYNEQFFGPGTRLTVL.

This clonotype was seen only a few times. V usage is TRBV7-4 and J usage is TRBJ1-6, with unresolved D. The CDR3 extends over 16 amino acids. The germline gives CDR1 SGHVT, CDR2 SQSDAQ. V shed 0 bases and J shed 2 bases, with 8 bases lying between them. CDR3 amino acids: CASSLAEGTYNSPLHF. The CDR3 nucleotides read TGTGCCAGCAGCTTAGCCGAAGGAACCTATAATTCACCCCTCCACTTT. The variable domain in full, completed from reference TRBV7-4 and TRBJ1-6, reads GAGVSQSPRYKVAKRGRDVALRCDSISGHVTLYWYRQTLGQGSEVLTYSQSDAQRDKSGRPSGRFSAERPERSVSTLKIQRTEQGDSAVYLCASSLAEGTYNSPLHFGNGTRLTVT.

The V gene is TRBV18, the J gene TRBJ2-1; weak D call: TRBD2 (5 bases). This CDR3 comprises 17 residues. V was shortened by 1 base and J by 9 bases, with 22 bases between the two germline ends. The V gene's germline CDR1 is KGHSH and CDR2 LQKENI. The CDR3 here is CASSPLLTGVLRGEQFF. Written as DNA, the CDR3 is TGTGCCAGCTCACCACTCCTAACCGGGGTTCTGCGAGGTGAGCAGTTCTTC.